The rows below give T cell receptor beta chains drawn from one sample of a study of T cell responses to AZD1222 COVID-19 vaccine. Clones were read by immunoSEQ multiplex PCR, and TCRdb kept only the in-frame ones, dropping some. The sample holds roughly 140,000 clones; around 85% are singletons and the top ten take approximately 6.6%. The sequencing here drew on peripheral blood, taken after recovery from COVID-19. These receptor sequences come from an adult who had recovered from COVID-19. The CDR3 runs from the conserved cysteine through the conserved F or W. A D gene is named only where the DNA matches it firmly. Clone sizes are given selectively: once, few, many, or a class where the clone is expanded.

>-|-|TRBJ1-1|TRBV4-1
CASRQESRGAEAFF
TGCGCCAGCCGGCAAGAGTCCCGTGGCGCTGAAGCTTTCTTT
>TRBD1|-|TRBJ2-7|TRBV10-3
CAISPGTGTYEQYF
TGTGCCATCAGTCCCGGGACAGGGACCTACGAGCAGTACTTC
>-|-|TRBJ1-3|TRBV19
CASSISALSGNTIYF
TGTGCCAGTAGTATATCCGCACTCTCTGGAAACACCATATATTTT
>-|-|TRBJ2-2|TRBV5-4
CASSRPPSDRHAGELFF
TGTGCCAGCAGCCGGCCGCCAAGCGACAGACACGCCGGGGAGCTGTTTTTT
>TRBD1|-|TRBJ2-7|TRBV9
CASSAQGALGEQYF
TGTGCCAGCAGCGCCCAGGGGGCGCTTGGCGAGCAGTACTTC
>-|-|TRBJ2-7|TRBV5-1
CASSFWDGLVWEQYF
TGCGCCAGCAGCTTCTGGGACGGACTGGTGTGGGAGCAGTACTTC
>-|-|TRBJ2-2|TRBV2
CASMPGNTGELFF
TGTGCCAGCATGCCCGGTAACACCGGGGAGCTGTTTTTT
>TRBD1|-|TRBJ1-2|TRBV28
CASSSGTGALYGYTF
TGTGCCAGCAGTTCCGGGACAGGGGCTTTGTATGGCTACACCTTC
>-|-|TRBJ1-2|TRBV28
CASSLVWGAAF
TGTGCCAGCAGTTTAGTGTGGGGCGCCGCCTTC
>-|-|TRBJ1-1|TRBV10-3
CATRSAADTEAFF
TGTGCCACCCGGTCGGCAGCGGACACTGAAGCTTTCTTT
>-|-|TRBJ2-1|TRBV28
CASSTRSYNEQFF
TGTGCCAGCAGTACTAGATCCTACAATGAGCAGTTCTTC
>TRBD2|-|TRBJ2-3|TRBV5-8
CASNTGLEVDTQYF
TGTGCCAGCAACACTGGACTAGAGGTAGATACGCAGTATTTT
>-|-|TRBJ2-3|TRBV6-2/TRBV6-3
CASSQSVYTDTQYF
TGTGCCAGCAGCCAGTCCGTGTACACAGATACGCAGTATTTT
>-|-|TRBJ2-3|TRBV7-2
CASSRGQPGADTQYF
TGTGCCAGCAGCCGGGGGCAACCGGGCGCAGATACGCAGTATTTT
>TRBD1|-|TRBJ1-2|TRBV3-1/TRBV3-2
CASSGTGVYGYTF
TGTGCCAGCAGCGGTACAGGGGTCTATGGCTACACCTTC
>TRBD2|-|TRBJ2-1|TRBV5-4
CASSIAGGLVNEQFF
TGTGCCAGCAGCATAGCGGGAGGATTGGTTAATGAGCAGTTCTTC
>TRBD1|-|TRBJ2-7|TRBV18
CASSRDRGNEQYF
TGTGCCAGCTCCCGGGACAGGGGAAACGAGCAGTACTTC
>TRBD2|-|TRBJ2-1|TRBV19
CASSLGLAGGPSSYNEQFF
TGTGCCAGTAGTCTCGGACTAGCGGGAGGGCCGAGCTCCTACAATGAGCAGTTCTTC
>-|-|TRBJ1-1|TRBV20-1
CSATTPAPAFF
TGCAGTGCTACCACCCCGGCCCCCGCTTTCTTT
>TRBD1|-|TRBJ2-7|TRBV27
CASGQDRFSYEQYF
TGTGCCAGCGGGCAGGACAGGTTTTCCTACGAGCAGTACTTC
>-|-|TRBJ2-1|TRBV4-3
CASSPGASYNEQFF
TGCGCCAGCAGCCCGGGGGCATCTTACAATGAGCAGTTCTTC
>TRBD1|few|TRBJ1-2|TRBV3-1/TRBV3-2
CASSHGTGVWGGYTF
TGTGCCAGCAGCCACGGGACAGGGGTTTGGGGTGGCTACACCTTC
>-|-|TRBJ2-3|TRBV15
CATSRDQDPQYF
TGTGCCACCAGCAGAGATCAGGATCCGCAGTATTTT
>TRBD1|-|TRBJ1-6|TRBV18
CASSPIGTGNSPLHF
TGTGCCAGCTCACCGATTGGGACAGGGAATTCACCCCTCCACTTT
>-|-|TRBJ1-2|TRBV3-1/TRBV3-2
CASSQGYRRHYGYTF
TGTGCCAGCAGCCAAGGTTACAGGAGACACTATGGCTACACCTTC
>-|-|TRBJ1-2|TRBV7-3
CASSRANLYGYTF
TGTGCCAGCAGCCGAGCCAACTTATATGGCTACACCTTC
>TRBD2|-|TRBJ2-3|TRBV5-1
CASSLASGGIDTQYF
TGCGCCAGCAGCTTGGCTAGCGGGGGGATAGATACGCAGTATTTT
>-|-|TRBJ1-1|TRBV28
CASLLRGTEAFF
TGTGCCAGCCTGCTCCGGGGAACTGAAGCTTTCTTT
>TRBD1|-|TRBJ1-5|TRBV2
CASSGTGDQPQHF
TGTGCCAGCAGCGGGACAGGGGATCAGCCCCAGCATTTT
>-|-|TRBJ2-1|TRBV3-1/TRBV3-2
CASSQEMDREGDEQFF
TGTGCCAGCAGCCAAGAAATGGACAGGGAGGGTGATGAGCAGTTCTTC
>TRBD1|few|TRBJ1-2|TRBV10-3
CAIGTQGANYGYTF
TGTGCCATCGGTACGCAGGGGGCGAACTATGGCTACACCTTC
>TRBD1|-|TRBJ1-2|TRBV5-1
CASSLYGTATNYGYTF
TGCGCCAGCAGCTTGTATGGGACAGCAACTAACTATGGCTACACCTTC
>-|-|TRBJ1-2|TRBV9
CASSVVVGYGYTF
TGTGCCAGCAGCGTAGTCGTTGGCTATGGCTACACCTTC
>-|-|TRBJ1-1|TRBV28
CASTAAGITEAFF
TGTGCCAGCACTGCCGCAGGGATTACTGAAGCTTTCTTT
>TRBD2|-|TRBJ2-1|TRBV29-1
CSVKGGTSADSYNEQFF
TGCAGCGTAAAAGGGGGGACTAGCGCAGACTCCTACAATGAGCAGTTCTTC
>-|-|TRBJ2-7|TRBV4-2
CASSHPFGEQYF
TGTGCCAGCAGCCACCCCTTTGGGGAGCAGTACTTC
>TRBD2|-|TRBJ2-1|TRBV2
CASTEGPSGGDEQFF
TGTGCCAGCACCGAAGGTCCTAGCGGGGGCGATGAGCAGTTCTTC
>TRBD1|-|TRBJ2-7|TRBV29-1
CSVRGGTGDDEQYF
TGCAGCGTGAGGGGAGGGACAGGGGACGACGAGCAGTACTTC
>TRBD2|-|TRBJ2-3|TRBV4-2
CASSQDPAGGPIRDTQYF
TGTGCCAGCAGCCAAGACCCCGCGGGGGGGCCGATAAGAGATACGCAGTATTTT
>-|-|TRBJ2-3|TRBV13
CASSLGNERTDTQYF
TGTGCCAGCAGCTTGGGGAACGAACGTACAGATACGCAGTATTTT
>TRBD2|-|TRBJ2-7|TRBV19
CASSPRGTSGRPMISYEQYF
TGTGCCAGTAGTCCAAGGGGGACTAGCGGGAGGCCCATGATCTCCTACGAGCAGTACTTC
>-|-|TRBJ2-7|TRBV28
CASSTGLHEQYF
TGTGCCAGCAGTACAGGGCTCCACGAGCAGTACTTC
>-|-|TRBJ1-2|TRBV10-3
CAISESVGGYTF
TGTGCCATCAGTGAGTCTGTAGGGGGCTACACCTTC
>-|-|TRBJ2-3|TRBV28
CASSLPGGLTDTQYF
TGTGCCAGCAGTTTACCCGGGGGTCTCACAGATACGCAGTATTTT
>-|-|TRBJ2-3|TRBV7-2
CASSLLGVSTDTQYF
TGTGCCAGCAGCTTACTCGGGGTCAGCACAGATACGCAGTATTTT
>-|-|TRBJ2-3|TRBV11-2
CASSPATFDWAQYF
TGTGCCAGCAGCCCCGCCACTTTTGATTGGGCGCAGTATTTT
>TRBD2|-|TRBJ2-3|TRBV28
CASSLTSGRGSDTQYF
TGTGCCAGCAGTTTAACTAGCGGGAGAGGGTCAGATACGCAGTATTTT
>TRBD2|-|TRBJ2-5|TRBV6-2/TRBV6-3
CASSYSASGMQETQYF
TGTGCCAGCAGTTACTCGGCGAGCGGGATGCAAGAGACCCAGTACTTC
>-|-|TRBJ1-2|TRBV2
CASSDYYGYTF
TGTGCCAGCAGTGACTACTATGGCTACACCTTC
>TRBD1|-|TRBJ2-5|TRBV14
CASSQGRDRGWQETQYF
TGTGCCAGCAGCCAAGGCCGGGACAGGGGTTGGCAAGAGACCCAGTACTTC
>-|-|TRBJ1-6|TRBV3-1/TRBV3-2
CASSQLGQARSPLHF
TGTGCCAGCAGCCAATTAGGGCAGGCTCGTTCACCCCTCCACTTT